The table lists the clone carrying this TCR beta chain with many counts. What it binds is unknown. TCRdb re-derived calls from the 5' RACE reads in MiXCR, one entry per CDR3 protein. The table includes around 220,000 distinct CDR3 sequences, roughly 13% detected once. The sample belongs to a study of identical twins. Whole-study results and caveats: Fewer insertions marked abundant cord blood beta clonotypes; young adult naive trended weakly, memory not at all.

The CDR3 is made up of 15 amino acids. Trimming cost V 1 base and J 0 bases, with 6 bases left between them. The gene calls are TRBV12-3 or TRBV12-4 and TRBJ2-2; D unresolved. The TCR comes from a young woman in good health. The sample taken for sequencing was memory (CD45RO+) T cells sorted from blood. This CDR3 is CASSLGLANTGELFF. The CDR3 nucleotides are TGTGCCAGCAGTTTAGGACTGGCGAACACCGGGGAGCTGTTTTTT.